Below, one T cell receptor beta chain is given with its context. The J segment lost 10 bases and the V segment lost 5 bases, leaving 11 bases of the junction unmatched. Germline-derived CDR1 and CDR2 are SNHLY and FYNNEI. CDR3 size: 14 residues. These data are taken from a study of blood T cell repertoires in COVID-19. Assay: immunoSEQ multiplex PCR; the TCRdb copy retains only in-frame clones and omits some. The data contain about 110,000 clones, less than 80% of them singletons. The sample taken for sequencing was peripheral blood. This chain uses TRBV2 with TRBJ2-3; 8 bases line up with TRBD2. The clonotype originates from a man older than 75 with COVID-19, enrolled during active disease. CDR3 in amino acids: CASSPVAGPGAQYF. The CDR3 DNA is TGTGCCAGCAGTCCAGTAGCGGGACCTGGGGCGCAGTATTTT.